Each of the 13 T cell receptor beta chains below was sequenced from the same sample in a study of blood T cell repertoires in COVID-19. The table came from immunoSEQ multiplex PCR; TCRdb's copy has only in-frame clones and leaves some out. The sample has 650,000 to 800,000 clones; over 80% are singletons. The specimen sequenced was peripheral blood. Receptors originate from a woman younger than 30 with acute or convalescent COVID-19.

CDR3 in amino acids: CASSPANEKLFF. CDR3 DNA sequence: TGTGCCAGCAGTCCCGCGAATGAAAAACTGTTTTTT. The chain couples TRBV12-3 or TRBV12-4 to TRBJ1-4; D remains unclear. Between the trimmed V and J ends, which lost 5 bases and 5 bases, there was a span of 6 bases. This CDR3 is 12 amino acids long.

This clone has just one count. The rearrangement joins TRBV5-4 to TRBJ2-1; 7 bases map to TRBD1. V shed 4 bases, J shed 7 bases, and the junction held 5 bases outside the gene matches. CDR1 SGHNT and CDR2 YYREEE come from the germline V gene (reference sequence). The CDR3 consists of 13 residues. CDR3 residues: CASSGAGGNEQFF. Here the CDR3 DNA reads TGTGCCAGCAGCGGGGCAGGGGGTAATGAGCAGTTCTTC.

The chain links TRBV6-2 or TRBV6-3 to TRBJ1-5; tentatively, D is TRBD1 (5 bases). Trimming took 4 bases from V and 8 from J, leaving 15 bases between them. The CDR3 consists of 14 residues. CDR1 is MNHEY, CDR2 SVGEGT, per germline. DNA of the CDR3: TGTGCCAGCAGTTCGGGGGGGGTGCCCGAGCCCCAGCATTTT. Encoded protein: CASSSGGVPEPQHF.

This chain uses TRBV28 with TRBJ2-7; no definite D call. CDR3 length: 13 residues. Germline loops: CDR1 MDHEN, CDR2 SYDVKM. Trimming removed 7 bases from V and 2 bases from J, with 12 bases in between. The CDR3 here is CASTPQVPYEQYF. Here the CDR3 DNA reads TGTGCCAGCACCCCCCAGGTTCCCTACGAGCAGTACTTC.

This clone was picked up a small number of times. This chain joins TRBV4-3 and TRBJ1-2, with 7 bases lining up with TRBD1. The CDR3 is 18 residues long. Unmatched junction bases numbered 13, after V lost 0 bases and J lost 3 bases. The germline gives CDR1 LGHNA, CDR2 YSLEER. The CDR3 DNA reads TGCGCCAGCAGCCAAGATCTTGCGAGGGGGCGGGTGGACTATGGCTACACCTTC. It encodes CASSQDLARGRVDYGYTF.

The gene calls are TRBV15 and TRBJ1-1; TRBD1 agrees at 9 bases. In germline, CDR1 is LNHNV, CDR2 YYDKDF (reference sequence). The V segment lost 5 bases and the J segment 4 bases; nucleotides outside the gene matches: 5. This CDR3 contains 14 residues. CDR3 sequence: CATSPRQGVTEAFF. For the CDR3, the DNA is TGTGCCACCAGCCCCCGACAGGGGGTCACTGAAGCTTTCTTT. The full variable domain, completed using reference TRBV15 and TRBJ1-1, is DAMVIQNPRYQVTQFGKPVTLSCSQTLNHNVMYWYQQKSSQAPKLLFHYYDKDFNNEADTPDNFQSRRPNTSFCFLDIRSPGLGDTAMYLCATSPRQGVTEAFFGQGTRLTVV.

The V gene is TRBV12-3 or TRBV12-4, the J gene TRBJ1-2; D call uncertain. This CDR3 comprises 12 residues. V dropped 9 bases and J dropped 7 bases, with 15 bases sitting between them. The DNA for the CDR3 is TGTGCCAGTACTGAGCTCTACTCTGGCTACACCTTC. This translates into CASTELYSGYTF.

The chain has TRBV7-2 and TRBJ2-3; possibly TRBD1 for D (5 bases). The CDR3 totals 13 residues. CDR1 SGHTA and CDR2 FQGNSA come from the germline V gene. Trimming stripped 4 bases from V and 8 bases from J, with 13 bases between. CDR3: CASSSHGQGTQYF. The CDR3 DNA reads as TGTGCCAGCAGCTCCCACGGGCAGGGTACGCAGTATTTT.

The rearrangement links TRBV10-3 to TRBJ1-2; 11 bases align to TRBD1. This CDR3 contains 16 residues. Germline-derived CDR1 and CDR2 are ENHRY and SYGVKD. V was clipped by 4 bases and J by 4 bases; unmatched bases: 8. The CDR3 loop reads CAISVVGQGGSYGYTF. CDR3 bases: TGTGCCATCAGTGTTGTGGGACAGGGGGGTAGCTATGGCTACACCTTC.

The chain joins TRBV27 to TRBJ2-7; 8 nucleotides align to TRBD2. CDR1 is MNHEY and CDR2 is SMNVEV in the germline V gene (reference sequence). CDR3 length: 16 amino acids. With V trimmed by 1 base and J by 2 bases, 7 bases remained unmatched. The CDR3 DNA sequence: TGTGCCAGCAGTTTATATGCAGCGGGGGCGGCCTACGAGCAGTACTTC. It encodes CASSLYAAGAAYEQYF.

This chain links TRBV4-3 with TRBJ2-1, with TRBD2 matching 8 bases. This CDR3 spans 15 amino acids. V was pared by 1 base and J by 6 bases, with 5 bases of the junction left unmatched. Per germline, CDR1 LGHNA and CDR2 YSLEER. CDR3 region: CASSQAGLDVNEQFF. The CDR3 DNA is TGCGCCAGCAGCCAAGCGGGACTAGATGTCAATGAGCAGTTCTTC.

This clone showed up just once. V is TRBV18 and J is TRBJ2-3; D gene ambiguous. The CDR3 is 14 amino acids. Trimming pared 5 bases from V and 3 bases from J, leaving 12 bases between. CDR1 is KGHSH, CDR2 LQKENI, per germline. The CDR3 reads CASSTYSMTDTQYF. The CDR3 bases are TGTGCCAGCTCAACTTACTCTATGACAGATACGCAGTATTTT.

The genes are TRBV6-5 and TRBJ2-3, with 7 bases that match TRBD1. The CDR3 extends over 15 amino acids. Germline trimming cut 6 bases from V and 9 bases from J; bases unmatched to any gene: 15. Looked up from germline, CDR1 is MNHEY and CDR2 is SVGAGI. The CDR3 bases are TGTGCCAGCAGCGATAGACAGGGCCTTAGGGGGACGCAGTATTTT. Translating it yields CASSDRQGLRGTQYF.